The 16 T cell receptor beta chains given below trace back to one sample, sequenced in a study of blood T cell repertoires in COVID-19. Profiling relied on immunoSEQ multiplex PCR, and the TCRdb table lists in-frame clones only, not all of them. The table includes roughly 250,000 clones, roughly 90% detected once. The sample taken for sequencing was PBMCs or T cells enriched from blood (not recorded which). The origin of the receptors is a woman between 40 and 50 years old with acute COVID-19.

The V gene is TRBV5-4, the J gene TRBJ2-5; the D gene is possibly TRBD2 (5 bases). This CDR3 is 15 amino acids long. Germline V lookup: CDR1 SGHNT, CDR2 YYREEE (reference sequence). V was cut by 3 bases and J by 3 bases, with 15 bases left in between. CDR3 in DNA: TGTGCCAGCAGCTCGAATTCGGGAAAGGAAGAGACCCAGTACTTC. Translation: CASSSNSGKEETQYF.

The chain joins TRBV12-5 to TRBJ2-7; D is possibly TRBD2 (5 bases). The CDR3 spans 17 residues. CDR1 and CDR2 (germline): LGHNT, FRNRAP. V dropped 6 bases and J dropped 6 bases, with 27 bases sitting between them. CDR3 nucleotide sequence: TGTGCTAGTGGCCGGAGGCTCACCCTTCCGGACTCGAGCGAGCAGTACTTC. Amino acid sequence: CASGRRLTLPDSSEQYF.

This clone was recorded only once. The chain has TRBV12-3 or TRBV12-4 and TRBJ1-2; maybe TRBD1 (5 bases). Trimming left V 3 bases short and J 4 bases short, with 6 bases between. CDR3 size: 12 residues. The CDR3 is CASSFDSYGYTF. The CDR3 region has the DNA TGTGCCAGCAGTTTCGACAGCTATGGCTACACCTTC.

This clone has only one observation. The chain combines TRBV15 with TRBJ2-5; 8 bases fit TRBD2. The CDR3 runs to 17 residues. The ends lost 0 bases at V and 9 bases at J; junction bases unmatched: 15. Germline loops: CDR1 LNHNV, CDR2 YYDKDF (reference sequence). The CDR3 coding sequence is TGTGCCACCAGCAGAGATCAAAGGACGGGGGGGCTCTTATCCCAGTACTTC. Translated: CATSRDQRTGGLLSQYF.

V is TRBV24-1 and J is TRBJ2-5; D call uncertain. The CDR3 runs to 14 residues. V shed 7 bases and J shed 2 bases, with 13 bases lying between them. Germline V gives CDR1 KGHDR, CDR2 SFDVKD. CDR3: CATSETTVQETQYF. As DNA, the CDR3 is TGTGCCACCAGCGAGACAACAGTACAAGAGACCCAGTACTTC.

This chain uses TRBV4-1 with TRBJ2-2, with D possibly TRBD1 on 5 matching bases. In germline, CDR1 is MGHRA, CDR2 YSYEKL. V lost 1 base to trimming and J lost 6 bases, with 18 bases between them. The CDR3 totals 17 residues. The CDR3 protein is CASSQVLVTQGAGELFF. The CDR3 DNA reads TGCGCCAGCAGCCAAGTCTTAGTAACCCAGGGCGCCGGGGAGCTGTTTTTT.

This rearrangement joins TRBV4-1 to TRBJ1-4; D ambiguous. This CDR3 is 15 amino acids long. Germline loops: CDR1 MGHRA, CDR2 YSYEKL. The V end lost 2 bases, the J end lost 9 bases, and 16 bases lay between the germline ends. This CDR3 reads CASSQPAGGIKKLFF. CDR3 sequence (DNA): TGCGCCAGCAGCCAACCGGCAGGAGGGATTAAAAAACTGTTTTTT.

This clone was seen more than once but under ten times. J is TRBJ2-3 and V is TRBV4-2; 11 positions match TRBD2. Germline V CDR1 and CDR2: LGHNA, YNFKEQ. Unmatched junction bases numbered 6, after V lost 6 bases and J lost 4 bases. This CDR3 region has 15 residues. The CDR3 DNA reads as TGTGCCAGCAGTGTACTAGCGGGAGTATCAGATACGCAGTATTTT. Its protein is CASSVLAGVSDTQYF.

This clone is a singleton in its sample. This chain uses TRBV2 with TRBJ1-6; 8 bases are shared with TRBD1. Looked up from germline, CDR1 is SNHLY and CDR2 is FYNNEI. The CDR3 is 13 amino acids. V dropped 6 bases and J dropped 16; count of bases not matched to a gene: 11. CDR3 coding DNA: TGTGCCAGCAGGGGGCAGCAGGGGGCTCTTCTCCACTTT. Its protein product is CASRGQQGALLHF.

V is TRBV21-1 and J is TRBJ1-5; the table gives TRBD1 as D, unverified against the DNA. TRBV21-1 is a documented pseudogene. CDR3 length: 16 residues. The CDR3 region is CASSKGSKGSNQPQHF. CDR3 coding DNA: TGTGCCAGCAGCAAAGGGAGCAAGGGGAGCAATCAGCCCCAGCATTTT.

The V and J genes are TRBV12-3 or TRBV12-4 and TRBJ2-7; tentatively, D is TRBD1 (6 bases). Trimming took 6 bases from V and 2 from J, leaving 11 bases between them. This CDR3 contains 13 residues. CDR3: CASSLGHTYEQYF. DNA of the CDR3: TGTGCCAGCAGCCTGGGACATACCTACGAGCAGTACTTC.

This sequence joins TRBV5-4 and TRBJ2-3; 10 bases map to TRBD2. Trimming removed 1 base from V and 6 bases from J; junction bases left unmatched: 14. The CDR3 length is 18 residues. CDR1 is SGHNT, CDR2 YYREEE, per germline (reference sequence). Here the CDR3 DNA reads TGTGCCAGCAGCTTGATTGGGCGGCCGCTAGCGGGGGTGGATACGCAGTATTTT. Amino acids: CASSLIGRPLAGVDTQYF.

The rearrangement links TRBV7-5 to TRBJ1-1; TRBD1, the table's D call, was not compared with the DNA. TRBV7-5 is a known pseudogene. The CDR3 length is 17 residues. The CDR3 DNA reads as TGTGTCAGAAGCTCAGGGACAGGGGCGCCCGGGAACACTGAAGCTTTCTTT. It encodes CVRSSGTGAPGNTEAFF.

This clone was observed once. The chain employs TRBV29-1 and TRBJ1-2; 8 bases are shared with TRBD1. Germline CDR1 SQVTM, CDR2 ANQGSEA. The CDR3 runs 13 residues. The J segment lost 3 bases and the V segment lost 7 bases, leaving 7 bases of the junction unmatched. CDR3 bases: TGCAGCGCCCGGACAGGGTTATACTATGGCTACACCTTC. It codes for CSARTGLYYGYTF.

The V gene is TRBV7-2, the J gene TRBJ2-1; weak D call: TRBD2 (6 bases). CDR1 is SGHTA and CDR2 is FQGNSA in the germline V gene. The V end was cut by 3 bases, the J end by 2 bases, with 11 bases between. The CDR3 has 15 amino acids. CDR3 coding DNA: TGTGCCAGCAGCTTCGGACTAACCCCCTACAATGAGCAGTTCTTC. It encodes CASSFGLTPYNEQFF.

In its sample, this clone was seen once. CDR3 DNA sequence: TGTGCCGGAGGGACTAGCGGGAAACGGGAGCTGTTTTTT. The encoded protein is CAGGTSGKRELFF. The chain recombines TRBV6-5 with TRBJ2-2, with 13 bases aligning to TRBD2. The length of the CDR3 is 13 residues. CDR1 is MNHEY, CDR2 SVGAGI, per germline. V was clipped by 11 bases and J by 9 bases; unmatched bases: 6.